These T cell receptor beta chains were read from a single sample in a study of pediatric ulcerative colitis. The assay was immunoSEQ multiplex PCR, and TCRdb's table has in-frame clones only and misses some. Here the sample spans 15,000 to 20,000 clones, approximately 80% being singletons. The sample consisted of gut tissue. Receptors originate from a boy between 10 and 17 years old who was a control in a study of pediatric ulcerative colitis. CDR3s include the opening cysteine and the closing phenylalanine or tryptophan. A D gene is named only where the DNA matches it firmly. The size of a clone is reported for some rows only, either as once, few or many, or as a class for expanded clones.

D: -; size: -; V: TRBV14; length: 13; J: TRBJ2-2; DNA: TGTGCCAGCAGCCCCTTGAGGACCGGGGAGCTGTTTTTT; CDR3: CASSPLRTGELFF
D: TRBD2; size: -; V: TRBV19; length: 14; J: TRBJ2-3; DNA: TGTGCCAGCTCACCGGGGAGGGCCACAGATACGCAGTATTTT; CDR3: CASSPGRATDTQYF
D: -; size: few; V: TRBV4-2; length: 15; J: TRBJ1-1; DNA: TGTGCCAGCAGCCAAGAGGTCAGTACCAACACTGAAGCTTTCTTT; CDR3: CASSQEVSTNTEAFF
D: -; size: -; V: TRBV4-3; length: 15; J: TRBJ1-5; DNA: TGCGCCAGCAGCCAAGAGCGGGGGCACAATCAGCCCCAGCATTTT; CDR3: CASSQERGHNQPQHF
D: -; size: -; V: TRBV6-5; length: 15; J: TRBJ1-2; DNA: TGTGCCAGCAGTCCCGTGGGGGGCACTTACTATGGCTACACCTTC; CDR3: CASSPVGGTYYGYTF
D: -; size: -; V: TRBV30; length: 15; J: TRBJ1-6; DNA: TGTGCCTGGAGTACAGGGAGCTCCTATAATTCACCCCTCCACTTT; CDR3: CAWSTGSSYNSPLHF
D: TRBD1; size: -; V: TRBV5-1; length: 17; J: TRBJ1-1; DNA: TGCGCCAGCAGCTTGAGGGCACAGGGGGCTCTGAACACTGAAGCTTTCTTT; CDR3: CASSLRAQGALNTEAFF
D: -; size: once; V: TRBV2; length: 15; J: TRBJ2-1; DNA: TGTGCCAGCTGTAGGGGACCTGAGGTTATCAATGAGCAGTTCTTC; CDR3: CASCRGPEVINEQFF
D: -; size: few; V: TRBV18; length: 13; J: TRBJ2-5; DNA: TGTGCCAGCTCACCACCGGCCTGGGAGACCCAGTACTTC; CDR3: CASSPPAWETQYF
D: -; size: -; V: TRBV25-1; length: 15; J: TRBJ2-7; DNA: TGTGCCAGCAGTGAATTAGGGAAGAGTTCCTACGAGCAGTACTTC; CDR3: CASSELGKSSYEQYF
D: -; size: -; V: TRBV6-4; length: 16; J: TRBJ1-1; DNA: TGTGCCAGCAGTGCCCGGGCAGGGCCTATGAACACTGAAGCTTTCTTT; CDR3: CASSARAGPMNTEAFF
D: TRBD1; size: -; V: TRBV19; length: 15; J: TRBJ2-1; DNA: TGTGCCAGTAGTATGATGGGACAGGGAAACAATGAGCAGTTCTTC; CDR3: CASSMMGQGNNEQFF
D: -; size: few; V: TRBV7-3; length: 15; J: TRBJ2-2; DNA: TGTGCCAGCAGCGCACAGGGAAGTAACACCGGGGAGCTGTTTTTT; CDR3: CASSAQGSNTGELFF
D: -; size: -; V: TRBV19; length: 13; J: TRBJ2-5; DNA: TGTGCCAGTAGCCCTGAAGGGCAAGAGACCCAGTACTTC; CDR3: CASSPEGQETQYF
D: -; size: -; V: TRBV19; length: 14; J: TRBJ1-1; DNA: TGTGCCAGTAGTATACGACAGATGAACACTGAAGCTTTCTTT; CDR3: CASSIRQMNTEAFF
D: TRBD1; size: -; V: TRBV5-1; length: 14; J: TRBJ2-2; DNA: TGCGCCAGCAGCCCGGGACAGGGGACCGGGGAGCTGTTTTTT; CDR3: CASSPGQGTGELFF
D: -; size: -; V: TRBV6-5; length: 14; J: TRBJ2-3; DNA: TGTGCCAGCAGTGACTCGATCGGCACAGATACGCAGTATTTT; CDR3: CASSDSIGTDTQYF
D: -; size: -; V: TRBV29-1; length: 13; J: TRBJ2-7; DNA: TGCAGCGTTGAACCCCAGGGGACCGCCGAGCAGTACTTC; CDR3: CSVEPQGTAEQYF
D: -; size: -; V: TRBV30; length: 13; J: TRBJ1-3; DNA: TGTGCCTGGAACTCGCGCAGGGGAAACACCATATATTTT; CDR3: CAWNSRRGNTIYF
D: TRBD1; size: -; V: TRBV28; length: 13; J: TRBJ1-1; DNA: TGTGCCAGCAATACAGGGGCCGACACTGAAGCTTTCTTT; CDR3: CASNTGADTEAFF
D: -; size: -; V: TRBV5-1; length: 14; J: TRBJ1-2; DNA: TGCGCCAGCAGCTTGGCTGGGGGGGCAGATGGCTACACCTTC; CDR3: CASSLAGGADGYTF
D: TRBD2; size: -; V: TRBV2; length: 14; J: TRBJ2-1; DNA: TGTGCCAGCAGTAGCGGGAGGACAAACAATGAGCAGTTCTTC; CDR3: CASSSGRTNNEQFF
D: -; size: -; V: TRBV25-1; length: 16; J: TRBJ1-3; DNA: TGTGCCAGCAGTGAAGAGGGTCAGGGAGCTGGAAACACCATATATTTT; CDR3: CASSEEGQGAGNTIYF
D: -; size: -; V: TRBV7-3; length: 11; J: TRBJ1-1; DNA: TGTGCCAGCAGCCCATTAATCGCGCCGACGTTT; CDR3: CASSPLIAPTF
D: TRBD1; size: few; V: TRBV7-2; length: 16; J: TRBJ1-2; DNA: TGTGCCAGCAGCCCGAAGACGACAGGGGTGTTCCTGGGCTACACCTTC; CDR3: CASSPKTTGVFLGYTF
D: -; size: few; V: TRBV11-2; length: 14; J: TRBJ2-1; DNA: TGTGCCAGCAGCTTAGTGTCTGGAGGGGGTGAGCAGTTCTTC; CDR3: CASSLVSGGGEQFF
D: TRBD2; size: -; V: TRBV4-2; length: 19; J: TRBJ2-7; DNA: TGTGCCAGTAGCTACCAGGGAGGACTAGCGGGGGGGCATACCTACGAGCAGTACTTC; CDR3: CASSYQGGLAGGHTYEQYF
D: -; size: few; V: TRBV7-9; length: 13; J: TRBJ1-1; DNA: TGTGCCAGCCTGATAACCCTGAACACTGAAGCTTTCTTT; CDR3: CASLITLNTEAFF
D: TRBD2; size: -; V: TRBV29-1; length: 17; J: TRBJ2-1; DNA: TGCAGCGTTGAAGATGCCTTGGCGGGAGGATTCTACAATGAGCAGTTCTTC; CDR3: CSVEDALAGGFYNEQFF
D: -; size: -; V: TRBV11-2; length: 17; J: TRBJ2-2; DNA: TGTGCCAGCAGCTTAGAACTCTGGGCGGCGAACACCGGGGAGCTGTTTTTT; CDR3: CASSLELWAANTGELFF
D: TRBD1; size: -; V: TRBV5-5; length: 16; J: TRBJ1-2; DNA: TGTGCCAGCAGCTTGACCCCAGGACAGGGCAGCTATGGCTACACCTTC; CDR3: CASSLTPGQGSYGYTF
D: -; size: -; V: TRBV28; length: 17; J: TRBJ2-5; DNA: TGTGCCAGCAGTTTATTAGTCTCGGCGGGCGGCCAAGAGACCCAGTACTTC; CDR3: CASSLLVSAGGQETQYF
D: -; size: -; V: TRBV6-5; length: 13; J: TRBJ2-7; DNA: TGTGCCAGCAGTTACCAGATAGACTACGAGCAGTACTTC; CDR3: CASSYQIDYEQYF